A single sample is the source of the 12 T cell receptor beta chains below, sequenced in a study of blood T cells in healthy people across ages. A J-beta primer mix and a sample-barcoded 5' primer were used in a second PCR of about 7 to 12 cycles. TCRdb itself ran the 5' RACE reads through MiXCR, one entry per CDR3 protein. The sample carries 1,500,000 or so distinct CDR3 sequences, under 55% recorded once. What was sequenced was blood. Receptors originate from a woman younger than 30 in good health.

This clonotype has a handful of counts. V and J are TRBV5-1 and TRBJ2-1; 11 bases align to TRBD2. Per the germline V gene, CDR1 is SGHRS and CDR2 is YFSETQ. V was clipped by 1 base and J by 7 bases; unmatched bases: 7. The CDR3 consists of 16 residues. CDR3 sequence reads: CASSLIAGGPRNEQFF. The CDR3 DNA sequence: TGCGCCAGCAGCTTGATAGCGGGAGGGCCCAGGAATGAGCAGTTCTTC.

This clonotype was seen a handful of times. The chain's CDR3 is CASSLSSGGVDTQYF. The CDR3 DNA reads as TGTGCCAGCAGTCTATCGAGCGGGGGGGTTGATACGCAGTATTTT. The chain links TRBV12-3 or TRBV12-4 to TRBJ2-3, with TRBD2 identical over 10 bases. The CDR3 runs 15 residues. The trim removed 5 bases at V and 6 bases at J, leaving 8 bases unmatched.

CDR3 residues: CASSAGSTLFF. CDR3 nucleotide sequence: TGTGCCAGCAGCGCAGGGAGTACCCTGTTTTTT. The rearrangement uses TRBV11-2 and TRBJ2-2; D could derive from TRBD1 or TRBD2 (5 bases each). Deletions cut 5 bases from V and 14 bases from J, with 12 bases between. The CDR3 totals 11 residues. From germline, CDR1 is SGHAT and CDR2 FQNNGV.

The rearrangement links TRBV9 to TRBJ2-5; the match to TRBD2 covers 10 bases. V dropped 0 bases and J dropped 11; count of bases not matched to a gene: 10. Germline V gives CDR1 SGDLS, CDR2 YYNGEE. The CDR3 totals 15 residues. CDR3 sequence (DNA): TGTGCCAGCAGCGTAGTAAGCGGGGGGGCTGGTGAGCAGTACTTC. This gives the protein CASSVVSGGAGEQYF.

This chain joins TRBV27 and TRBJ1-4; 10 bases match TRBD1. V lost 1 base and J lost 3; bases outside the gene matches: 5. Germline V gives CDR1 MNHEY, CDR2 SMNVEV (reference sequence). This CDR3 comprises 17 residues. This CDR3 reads CASSLYGQGVPNEKLFF. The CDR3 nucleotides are TGTGCCAGCAGTTTATACGGACAGGGGGTACCTAATGAAAAACTGTTTTTT. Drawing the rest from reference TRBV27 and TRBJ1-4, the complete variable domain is EAQVTQNPRYLITVTGKKLTVTCSQNMNHEYMSWYRQDPGLGLRQIYYSMNVEVTDKGDVPEGYKVSRKEKRNFPLILESPSPNQTSLYFCASSLYGQGVPNEKLFFGSGTQLSVL.

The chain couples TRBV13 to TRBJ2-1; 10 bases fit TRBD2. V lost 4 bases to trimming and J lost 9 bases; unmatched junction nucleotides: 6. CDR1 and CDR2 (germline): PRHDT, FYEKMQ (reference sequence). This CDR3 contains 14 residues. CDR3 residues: CASSSSGRAGEQFF. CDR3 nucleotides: TGTGCCAGCAGCTCCAGCGGGAGGGCCGGTGAGCAGTTCTTC. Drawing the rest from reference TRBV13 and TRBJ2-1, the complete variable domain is AAGVIQSPRHLIKEKRETATLKCYPIPRHDTVYWYQQGPGQDPQFLISFYEKMQSDKGSIPDRFSAQQFSDYHSELNMSSLELGDSALYFCASSSSGRAGEQFFGPGTRLTVL.

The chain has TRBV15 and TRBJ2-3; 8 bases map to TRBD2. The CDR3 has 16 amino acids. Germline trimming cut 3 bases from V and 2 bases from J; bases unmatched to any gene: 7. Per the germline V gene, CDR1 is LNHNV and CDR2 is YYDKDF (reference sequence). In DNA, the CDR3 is TGTGCCACCAGCAGCACTAGCGGAGCCCTCACAGATACGCAGTATTTT. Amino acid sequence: CATSSTSGALTDTQYF.

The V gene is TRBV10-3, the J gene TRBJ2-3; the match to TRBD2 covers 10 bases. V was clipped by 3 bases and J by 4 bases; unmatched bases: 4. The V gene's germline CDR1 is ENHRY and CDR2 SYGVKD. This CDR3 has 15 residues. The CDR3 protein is CAISDGSGGSDTQYF. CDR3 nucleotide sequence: TGTGCCATCAGTGATGGTAGCGGGGGGTCAGATACGCAGTATTTT.

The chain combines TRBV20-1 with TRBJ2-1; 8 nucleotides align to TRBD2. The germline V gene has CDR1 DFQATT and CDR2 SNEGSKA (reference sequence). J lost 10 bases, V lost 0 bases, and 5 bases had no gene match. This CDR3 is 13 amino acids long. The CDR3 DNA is TGCAGTGCTAGAGAACCCCTAGCGGGCGAGCAGTTCTTC. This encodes CSAREPLAGEQFF.

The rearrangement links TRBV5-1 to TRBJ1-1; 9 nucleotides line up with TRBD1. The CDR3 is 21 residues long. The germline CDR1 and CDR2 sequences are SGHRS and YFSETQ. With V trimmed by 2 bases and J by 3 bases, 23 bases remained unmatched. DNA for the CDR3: TGCGCCAGCAGCTTCGGTACTATTGGACAGGGGCCTTTCCAAATGGACACTGAAGCTTTCTTT. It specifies CASSFGTIGQGPFQMDTEAFF. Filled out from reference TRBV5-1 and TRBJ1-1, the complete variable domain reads KAGVTQTPRYLIKTRGQQVTLSCSPISGHRSVSWYQQTPGQGLQFLFEYFSETQRNKGNFPGRFSGRQFSNSRSEMNVSTLELGDSALYLCASSFGTIGQGPFQMDTEAFFGQGTRLTVV.

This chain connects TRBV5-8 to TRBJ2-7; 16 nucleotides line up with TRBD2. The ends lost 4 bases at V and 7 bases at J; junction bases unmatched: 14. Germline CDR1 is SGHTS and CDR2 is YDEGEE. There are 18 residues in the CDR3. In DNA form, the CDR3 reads TGTGCCAGCAGCACCGGGACTAGCGGGGGGGTTTCCTACAATGAGCAGTACTTC. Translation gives CASSTGTSGGVSYNEQYF.

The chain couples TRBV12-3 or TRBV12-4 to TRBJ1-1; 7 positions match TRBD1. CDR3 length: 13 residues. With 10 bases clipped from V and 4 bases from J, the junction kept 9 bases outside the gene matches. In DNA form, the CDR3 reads TGTGCCAACACCCCGACAGGGAGCACTGAAGCTTTCTTT. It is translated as CANTPTGSTEAFF.